This TCR beta chain was identified in a study of shared clonotypes between healthy human individuals. Notes on this clone: The antigen is unknown.

V lost 0 bases, J lost 3 bases, and 17 bases lay in between. Germline CDR1 and CDR2: SGHNT and YENEEA. CDR3 length equals 18 residues. General study points: The sampled material consisted only of blood, and tissue repertoires are likely to differ.

Measured with immunoSEQ multiplex PCR; TCRdb has only the in-frame clones, and not every one. The table has about 1.5 million clones, 98% seen once. The genes are TRBV11-3 and TRBJ2-2; unclear D gene. This receptor was identified in a man aged 25-45 years in good health. Material for sequencing was naive CD4+ T cells sorted from blood. Noted subset: CD45RA+ positively selected. CDR3 in DNA: TGTGCCAGCAGCTTAGATCGAGTAGGGCAGGAGTACACCGGGGAGCTGTTTTTT. Its protein product is CASSLDRVGQEYTGELFF.